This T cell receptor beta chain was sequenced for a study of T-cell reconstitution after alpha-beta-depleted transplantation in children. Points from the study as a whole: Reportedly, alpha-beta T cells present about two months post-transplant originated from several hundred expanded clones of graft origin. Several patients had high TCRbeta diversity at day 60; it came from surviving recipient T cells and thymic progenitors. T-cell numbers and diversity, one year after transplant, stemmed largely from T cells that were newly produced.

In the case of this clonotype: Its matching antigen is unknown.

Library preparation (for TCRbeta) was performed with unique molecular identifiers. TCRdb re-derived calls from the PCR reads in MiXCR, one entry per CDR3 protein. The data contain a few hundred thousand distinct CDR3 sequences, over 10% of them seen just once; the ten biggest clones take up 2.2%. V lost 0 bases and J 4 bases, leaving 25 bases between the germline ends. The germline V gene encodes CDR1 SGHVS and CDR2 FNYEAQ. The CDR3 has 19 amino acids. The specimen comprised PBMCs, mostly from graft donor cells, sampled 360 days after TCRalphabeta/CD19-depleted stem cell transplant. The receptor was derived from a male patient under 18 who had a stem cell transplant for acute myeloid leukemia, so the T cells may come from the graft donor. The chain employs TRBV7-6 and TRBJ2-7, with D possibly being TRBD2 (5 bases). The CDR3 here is CASSLAGSTVIGVTYEQYF. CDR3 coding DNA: TGTGCCAGCAGCTTAGCGGGGAGTACAGTCATAGGTGTTACATACGAGCAGTACTTC.